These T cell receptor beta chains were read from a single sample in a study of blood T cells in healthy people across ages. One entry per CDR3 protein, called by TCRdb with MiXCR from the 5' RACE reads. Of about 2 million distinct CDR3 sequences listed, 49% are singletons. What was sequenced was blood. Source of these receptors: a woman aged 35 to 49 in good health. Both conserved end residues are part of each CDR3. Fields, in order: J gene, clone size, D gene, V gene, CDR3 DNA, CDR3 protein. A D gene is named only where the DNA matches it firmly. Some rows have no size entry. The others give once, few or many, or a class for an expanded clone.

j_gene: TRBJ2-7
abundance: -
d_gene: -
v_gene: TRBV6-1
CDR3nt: TGTGCCAGCAAGTGGGGCGGGGTGAGCTCCTACGAGCAGTACTTC
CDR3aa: CASKWGGVSSYEQYF

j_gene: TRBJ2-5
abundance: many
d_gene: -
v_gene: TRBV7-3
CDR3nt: TGTGCCAGCTCCACGACAGGCCTGGAGGAAGAGACCCAGTACTTC
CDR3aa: CASSTTGLEEETQYF

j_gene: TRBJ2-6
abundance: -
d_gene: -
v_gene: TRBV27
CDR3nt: TGTGCCAGCAGTGAATACAGTCCGGGTTACTCTGGGGCCAACGTCCTGACTTTC
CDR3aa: CASSEYSPGYSGANVLTF

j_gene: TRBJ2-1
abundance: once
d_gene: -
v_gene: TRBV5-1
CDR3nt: TGCGCCAGCAGCCCCTCTTATTCCGGCGGACGATATGCACCCAACCGCTACAATGAGCAGTTCTTC
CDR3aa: CASSPSYSGGRYAPNRYNEQFF

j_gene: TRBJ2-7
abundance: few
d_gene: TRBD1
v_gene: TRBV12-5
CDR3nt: TGTGCTAGTGGTCCACGCAAGGGACAGGGGATCTACGAGCAGTACTTC
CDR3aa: CASGPRKGQGIYEQYF

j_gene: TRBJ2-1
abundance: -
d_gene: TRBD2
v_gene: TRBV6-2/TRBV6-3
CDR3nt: TGTGCCAGCAGTTACTTAGCGGGGGGGCTCCGTTACAATGAGCAGTTCTTC
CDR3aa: CASSYLAGGLRYNEQFF

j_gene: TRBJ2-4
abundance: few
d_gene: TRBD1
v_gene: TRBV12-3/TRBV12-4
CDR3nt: TGTGCCAGCGGACAGGGAGCTCTCAAAAACATTCAGTACTTC
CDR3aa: CASGQGALKNIQYF

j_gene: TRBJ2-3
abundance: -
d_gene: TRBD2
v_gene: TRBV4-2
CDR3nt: TGTGCCAGCAGCCAAGACAGGGCTAGCGGGGCAGATACGCAGTATTTT
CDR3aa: CASSQDRASGADTQYF

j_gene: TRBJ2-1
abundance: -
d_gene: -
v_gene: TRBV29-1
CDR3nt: TGCAGCGTGGGCCTCAACCGGGGCGTGGGGTATGAGCAGTTCTTC
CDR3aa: CSVGLNRGVGYEQFF

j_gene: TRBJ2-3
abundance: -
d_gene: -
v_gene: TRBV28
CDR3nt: TGTGCCAGCAGTTTAATAGCAGGGATCCCAGATACGCAGTATTTT
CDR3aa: CASSLIAGIPDTQYF

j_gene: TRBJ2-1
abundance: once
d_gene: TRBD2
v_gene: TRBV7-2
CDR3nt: TGTGCCAGCAGCTTAGGGGTACTAGCGGGGGGCCCGTTGTACAATGAGCAGTTCTTC
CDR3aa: CASSLGVLAGGPLYNEQFF

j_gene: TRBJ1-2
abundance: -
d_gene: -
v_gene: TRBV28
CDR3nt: TGTGCCAGCAGTTCCCCCAACCGGCCGGGTGGCTACACCTTC
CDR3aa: CASSSPNRPGGYTF

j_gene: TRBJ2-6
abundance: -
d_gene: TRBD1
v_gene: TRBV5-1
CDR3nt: TGCGCCAGCAGCTATGGGACAGTCAGCTCTGGGGCCAACGTCCTGACTTTC
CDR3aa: CASSYGTVSSGANVLTF

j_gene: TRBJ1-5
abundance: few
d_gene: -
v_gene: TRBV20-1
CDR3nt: TGCAGTGCTAGAGAAGGGCCGATACACAATCAGCCCCAGCATTTT
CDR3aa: CSAREGPIHNQPQHF

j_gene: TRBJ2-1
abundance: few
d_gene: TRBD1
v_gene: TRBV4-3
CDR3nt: TGCGCCAGCAGCCAAGATCGCAGGGGGGAGCAGTTCTTC
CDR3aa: CASSQDRRGEQFF

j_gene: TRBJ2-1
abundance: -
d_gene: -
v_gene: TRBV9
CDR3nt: TGTGCCAGCAGCGGAGCCTACTACAATGAGCAGTTCTTC
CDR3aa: CASSGAYYNEQFF

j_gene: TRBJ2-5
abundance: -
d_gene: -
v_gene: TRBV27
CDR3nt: TGTGCCAGCAAGCAGGGAATAATTCAAGAGACCCAGTACTTC
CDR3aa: CASKQGIIQETQYF

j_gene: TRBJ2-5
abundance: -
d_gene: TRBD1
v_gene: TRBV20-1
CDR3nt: TGCAGTGCTAGTCAGACAGGGGATACAGAGACCCAGTACTTC
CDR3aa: CSASQTGDTETQYF

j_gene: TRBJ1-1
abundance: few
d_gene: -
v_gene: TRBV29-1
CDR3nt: TGCAGCGTCCGAGAGAGGGTGAACACTGAAGCTTTCTTT
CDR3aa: CSVRERVNTEAFF

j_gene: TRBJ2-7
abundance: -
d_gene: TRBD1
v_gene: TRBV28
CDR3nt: TGTGCCAGCAGTCCTCCCCACCTGAGACAGGGCCGTGGGTACGAGCAGTACTTC
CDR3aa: CASSPPHLRQGRGYEQYF

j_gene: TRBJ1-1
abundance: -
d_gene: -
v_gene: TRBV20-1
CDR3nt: TGCAGTGCTAGGGGGAGTTCGAACACTGAAGCTTTCTTT
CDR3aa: CSARGSSNTEAFF

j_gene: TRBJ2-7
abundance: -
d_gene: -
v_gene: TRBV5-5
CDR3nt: TGTGCCAGCAGCCCGCAGGGTCCCAACGAGCAGTACTTC
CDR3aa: CASSPQGPNEQYF

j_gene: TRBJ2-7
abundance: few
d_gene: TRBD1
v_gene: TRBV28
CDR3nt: TGTGCCAGCAGTTACACCGGGACAGGGAATGGCGAGCAGTACTTC
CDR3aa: CASSYTGTGNGEQYF

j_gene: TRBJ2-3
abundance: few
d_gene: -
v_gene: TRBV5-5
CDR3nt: TGTGCCAGCAGTCCTCTGAACCCCCAAAGCCCAGATACGCAGTATTTT
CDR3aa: CASSPLNPQSPDTQYF

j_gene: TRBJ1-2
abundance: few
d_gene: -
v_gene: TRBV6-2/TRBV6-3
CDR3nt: TGTGCCAGCAGTTTTGGGTCCGGCAGAAACTATGGCTACACCTTC
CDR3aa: CASSFGSGRNYGYTF

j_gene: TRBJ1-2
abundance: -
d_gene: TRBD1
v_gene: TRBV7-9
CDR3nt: TGTGCCAGCAGCGATGGGACAGGAAGGGGCTACACCTTC
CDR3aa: CASSDGTGRGYTF

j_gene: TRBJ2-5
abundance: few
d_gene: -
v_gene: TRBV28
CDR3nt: TGTGCCAGCACCGGGGGCCGGTCTTGGTCGACCCAGTACTTC
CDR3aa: CASTGGRSWSTQYF

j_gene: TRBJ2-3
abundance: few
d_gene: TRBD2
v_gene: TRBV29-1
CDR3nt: TGCAGCGTGAAGGCTAGCGGGGGCCGCACAGATACGCAGTATTTT
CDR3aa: CSVKASGGRTDTQYF

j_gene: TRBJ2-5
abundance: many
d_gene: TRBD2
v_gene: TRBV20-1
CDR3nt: TGCAGTGCTAGAGCTAGCGGGGGGCGCGCGACCCAGTACTTC
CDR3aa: CSARASGGRATQYF

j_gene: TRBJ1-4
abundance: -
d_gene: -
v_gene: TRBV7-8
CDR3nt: TGTGCCAGCAGCTTCCGAGAAACGGGAGTTGAAAAACTGTTTTTT
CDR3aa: CASSFRETGVEKLFF

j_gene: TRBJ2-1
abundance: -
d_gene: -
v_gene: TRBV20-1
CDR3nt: TGCAGTTCATCAAAGGACAGTAATCCCTACAATGAGCAGTTCTTC
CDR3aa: CSSSKDSNPYNEQFF

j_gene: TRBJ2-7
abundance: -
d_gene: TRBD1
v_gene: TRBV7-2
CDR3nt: TGTGCCAGCAGCTCAAGGGACAGGGGCGGCTACGAGCAGTACTTC
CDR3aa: CASSSRDRGGYEQYF

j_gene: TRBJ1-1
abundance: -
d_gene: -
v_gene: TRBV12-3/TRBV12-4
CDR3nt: TGTGCCAGCACCAGTGGAGCAGTGAACACTGAAGCTTTCTTT
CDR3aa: CASTSGAVNTEAFF

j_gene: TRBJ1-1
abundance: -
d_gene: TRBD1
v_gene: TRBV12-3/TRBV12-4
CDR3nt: TGTGCCAGCAGTGGGACAGATCGCGACACTGAAGCTTTCTTT
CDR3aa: CASSGTDRDTEAFF

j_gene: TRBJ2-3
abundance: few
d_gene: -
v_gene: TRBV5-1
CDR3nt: TGCGCCAGCAGCTTGGACCCGGGACCCAGCACAGATACGCAGTATTTT
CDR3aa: CASSLDPGPSTDTQYF

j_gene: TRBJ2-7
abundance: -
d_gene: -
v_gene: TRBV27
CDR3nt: TGTGCCAGCAGTTTCGACCGGGACATTAGCTCCTACGAGCAGTACTTC
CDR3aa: CASSFDRDISSYEQYF

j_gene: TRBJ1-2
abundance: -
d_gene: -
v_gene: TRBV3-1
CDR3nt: TGTGCCGGCAGGGCCACAGAAAAAATTGGCTACACCTTC
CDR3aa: CAGRATEKIGYTF

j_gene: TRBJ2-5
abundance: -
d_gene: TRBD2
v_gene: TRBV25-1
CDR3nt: TGTGCCAGCACCGAGGGAGGGAAAGAGACCCAGTACTTC
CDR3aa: CASTEGGKETQYF

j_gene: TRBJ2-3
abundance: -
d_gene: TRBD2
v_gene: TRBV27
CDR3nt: TGTGCCAGCAGTCCCTATGGGCGGGGGGGCCTCTCGGCCACCCATCGGTATTTT
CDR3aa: CASSPYGRGGLSATHRYF

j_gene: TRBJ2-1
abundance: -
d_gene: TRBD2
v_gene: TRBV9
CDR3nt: TGTGCCAGCAGCGTAGTGGCGGGGGGCGGCGATGAGCAGTTCTTC
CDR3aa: CASSVVAGGGDEQFF

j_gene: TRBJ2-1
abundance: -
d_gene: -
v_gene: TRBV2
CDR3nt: TGTGCCAGCACAGGACGAGAGGGTGAGCAGTTCTTC
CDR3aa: CASTGREGEQFF

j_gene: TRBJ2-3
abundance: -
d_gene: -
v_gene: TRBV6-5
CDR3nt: TGTGCCAGCAATGAGGGAAGCACAGATACGCAGTATTTT
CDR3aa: CASNEGSTDTQYF

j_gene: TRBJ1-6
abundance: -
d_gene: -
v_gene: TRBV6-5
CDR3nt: TGTGCCAGCAGTTGGAGTGATTCACCCCTCCACTTT
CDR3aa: CASSWSDSPLHF

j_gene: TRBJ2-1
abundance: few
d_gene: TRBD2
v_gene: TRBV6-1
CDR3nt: TGTGCCAGCAGTGAGGGACTAGCGGGGCCCTACAATGAGCAGTTCTTC
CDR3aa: CASSEGLAGPYNEQFF

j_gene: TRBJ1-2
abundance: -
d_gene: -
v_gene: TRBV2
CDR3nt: TGTGCCAGCAGTGATATGGCAGGACCACGGTACACCTTC
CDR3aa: CASSDMAGPRYTF

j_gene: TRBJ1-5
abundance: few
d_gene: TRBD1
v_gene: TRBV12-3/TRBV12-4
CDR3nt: TGTGCCAGCAGCTGGACAGGGGTCAATCAGCCCCAGCATTTT
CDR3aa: CASSWTGVNQPQHF

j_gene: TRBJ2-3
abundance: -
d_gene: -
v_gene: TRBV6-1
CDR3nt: TGTGCCAGTAACCAACAGGGGGGGAGCACAGATACGCAGTATTTT
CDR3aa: CASNQQGGSTDTQYF

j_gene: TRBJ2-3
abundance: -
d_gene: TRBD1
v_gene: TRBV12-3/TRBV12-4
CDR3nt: TGTGCCAGCATCCTAAGACAGGGAAGGAAAGATACGCAGTATTTT
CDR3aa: CASILRQGRKDTQYF

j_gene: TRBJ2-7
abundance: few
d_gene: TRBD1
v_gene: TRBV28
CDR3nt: TGTGCCAGCAGTTCGTCCCGGGACAGGGGCAAGAAAACCTACGAGCAGTACTTC
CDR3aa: CASSSSRDRGKKTYEQYF

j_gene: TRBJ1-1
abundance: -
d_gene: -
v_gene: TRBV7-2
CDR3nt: TGTGCCGGACGAATGAACACTGAAGCTTTCTTT
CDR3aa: CAGRMNTEAFF

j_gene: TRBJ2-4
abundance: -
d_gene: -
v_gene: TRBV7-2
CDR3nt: TGTGCCAGCAGCTTGGGACGGTTGAATTCTCTAGCCAAAAACATTCAGTACTTC
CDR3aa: CASSLGRLNSLAKNIQYF

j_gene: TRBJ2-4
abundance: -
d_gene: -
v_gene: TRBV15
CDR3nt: TGTGTCACCAGCAGAGAGATAGTAGCCAAAAACATTCAGTACTTC
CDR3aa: CVTSREIVAKNIQYF

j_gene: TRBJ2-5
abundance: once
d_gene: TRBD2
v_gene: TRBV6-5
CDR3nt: TGTGCCAGCAGTTACAAGGCTAGCGGGGACAAGACCCAGTACTTC
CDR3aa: CASSYKASGDKTQYF

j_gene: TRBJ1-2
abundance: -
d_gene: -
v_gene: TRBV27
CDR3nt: TGTGCCAGCAGTATAACGAGATTCGCCTATGGCTACACCTTC
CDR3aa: CASSITRFAYGYTF

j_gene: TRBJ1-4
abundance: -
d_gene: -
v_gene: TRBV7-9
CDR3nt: TGTGCCAGCAGTCACCCAGTGCACGTTAATGAAAAACTGTTTTTT
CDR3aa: CASSHPVHVNEKLFF

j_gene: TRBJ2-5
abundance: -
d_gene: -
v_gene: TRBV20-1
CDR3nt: TGCAGTGCTGACTATGGGGGCGGGAAGACCCAGTACTTC
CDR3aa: CSADYGGGKTQYF

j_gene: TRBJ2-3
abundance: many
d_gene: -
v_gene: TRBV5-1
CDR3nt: TGCGCCAGCAGCGGAACAGGGTCTACAGATACGCAGTATTTT
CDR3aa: CASSGTGSTDTQYF